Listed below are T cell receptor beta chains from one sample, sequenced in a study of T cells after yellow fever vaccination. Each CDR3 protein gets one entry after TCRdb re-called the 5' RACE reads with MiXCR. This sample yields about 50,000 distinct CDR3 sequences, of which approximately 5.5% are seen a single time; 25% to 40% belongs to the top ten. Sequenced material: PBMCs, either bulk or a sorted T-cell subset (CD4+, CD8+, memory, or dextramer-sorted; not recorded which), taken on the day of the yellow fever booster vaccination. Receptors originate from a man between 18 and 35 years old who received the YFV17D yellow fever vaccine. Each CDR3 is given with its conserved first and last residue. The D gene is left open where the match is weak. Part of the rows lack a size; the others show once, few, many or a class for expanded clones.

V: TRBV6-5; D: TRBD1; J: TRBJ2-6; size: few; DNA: TGTGCCAGCAGTCGGACAGGGGAGTTTGGGGCCAACGTCCTGACTTTC; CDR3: CASSRTGEFGANVLTF
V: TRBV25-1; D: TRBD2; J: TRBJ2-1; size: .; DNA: TGTGCCAGCAGTGACCTAGCGGGGGACAATGAGCAGTTCTTC; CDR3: CASSDLAGDNEQFF
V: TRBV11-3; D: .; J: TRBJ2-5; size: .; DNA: TGTGCCAGCAGCTTAGGGGTTCAGAGGGACTCCCAAGAGACCCAGTACTTC; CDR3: CASSLGVQRDSQETQYF
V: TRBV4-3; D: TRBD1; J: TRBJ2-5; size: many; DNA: TGCGCCAGCAGCCGAGCGACAGGGGCAGAGACCCAGTACTTC; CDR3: CASSRATGAETQYF
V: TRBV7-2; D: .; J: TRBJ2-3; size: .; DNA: TGTGCCAGCAGTTCCCTTTCGGGGGATACGCAGTATTTT; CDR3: CASSSLSGDTQYF
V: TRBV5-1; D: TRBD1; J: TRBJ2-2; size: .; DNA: TGCGCCAGCAGCGGGACAGGGGTGACCGGGGAGCTGTTTTTT; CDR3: CASSGTGVTGELFF
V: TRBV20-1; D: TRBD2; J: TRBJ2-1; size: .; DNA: TGCAGGGCCCTGGTGGGGGGGAATGAGCAGTTCTTC; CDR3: CRALVGGNEQFF
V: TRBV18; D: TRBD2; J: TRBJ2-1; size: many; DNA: TGTGCCAGCTCACCACGGGGGACTAGCTGGTATGAGCAGTTCTTC; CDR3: CASSPRGTSWYEQFF
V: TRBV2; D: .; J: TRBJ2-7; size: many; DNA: TGTGCCAGCTGGGGTGCCGAGCAGTACTTC; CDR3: CASWGAEQYF
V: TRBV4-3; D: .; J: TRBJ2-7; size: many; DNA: TGCGCCAGCAGCCAAGTTGTGGTAGCCCCAAAGGAGCAGTACTTC; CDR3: CASSQVVVAPKEQYF
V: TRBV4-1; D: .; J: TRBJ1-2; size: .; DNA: TGCGCCAGCAGCCAAGATCATGGTCGAAGAAAGAACTATGGCTACACCTTC; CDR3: CASSQDHGRRKNYGYTF
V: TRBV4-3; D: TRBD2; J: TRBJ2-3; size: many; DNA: TGCGCCAGCAGCCAACTAGCGGGGGGCACAGATACGCAGTATTTT; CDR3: CASSQLAGGTDTQYF
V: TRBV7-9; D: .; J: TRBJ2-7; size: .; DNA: TGTGCCAGCAGCTCCCGGGGAGAGGTCTACGAGCAGTACTTC; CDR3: CASSSRGEVYEQYF
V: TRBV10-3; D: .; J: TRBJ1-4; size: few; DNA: TGTGCCATCAGTGAGTCCGTTCCTAATAGGCGGGATGAAAAACTGTTTTTT; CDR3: CAISESVPNRRDEKLFF
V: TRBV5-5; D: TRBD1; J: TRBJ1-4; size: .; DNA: TGTGCCAGCAGCTTAGTAACAGGGGAAGAAAAACTGTTTTTT; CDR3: CASSLVTGEEKLFF
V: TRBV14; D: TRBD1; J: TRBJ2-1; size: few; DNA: TGTGCCAGCAGGCCCGGGACAGGGGGCTTTGGTGAGCAGTTCTTC; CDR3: CASRPGTGGFGEQFF
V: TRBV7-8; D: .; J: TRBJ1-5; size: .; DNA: TGTGCCAGCAGCGGGAGCCTCACAGGGTATAGCAATCAGCCCCAGCATTTT; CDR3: CASSGSLTGYSNQPQHF
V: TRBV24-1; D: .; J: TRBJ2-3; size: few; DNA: TGTGCCACCAGTGATTTGACCGGGCCCGCCCATACAGATACGCAGTATTTT; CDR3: CATSDLTGPAHTDTQYF
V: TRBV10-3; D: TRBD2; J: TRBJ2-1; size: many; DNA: TGTGCCATCAGTCCCGCGACTAGCGGGGGGGCTGGGGATGAGCAGTTCTTC; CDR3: CAISPATSGGAGDEQFF
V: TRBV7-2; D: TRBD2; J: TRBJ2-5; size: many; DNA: TGTGCCAGCAGCTTAGTTAGCGGGTCGGCCGAGACCCAGTACTTC; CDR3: CASSLVSGSAETQYF
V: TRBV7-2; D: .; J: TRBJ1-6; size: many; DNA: TGTGCCAGCAGCTCGATGAGGACGGCAAGCTCCTATAATTCACCCCTCCACTTT; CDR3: CASSSMRTASSYNSPLHF
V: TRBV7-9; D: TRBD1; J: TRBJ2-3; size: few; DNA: TGTGCCAGCAGCTTTACAGGGGGCGAAGATACGCAGTATTTT; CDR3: CASSFTGGEDTQYF
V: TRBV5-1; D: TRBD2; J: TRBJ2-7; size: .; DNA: TGCGCCAGCAGGGACCTAGCGGGGGGTTTCTACGAGCAGTACTTC; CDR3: CASRDLAGGFYEQYF
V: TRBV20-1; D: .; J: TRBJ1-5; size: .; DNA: TGCAGTGCTAGGGACAGCAATCAGCCCCAGCATTTT; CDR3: CSARDSNQPQHF
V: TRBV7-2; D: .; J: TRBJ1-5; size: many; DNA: TGTGCCAGCAGCTTAGCCGCAGGCCCTGGGAGTCAGCCCCAGCATTTT; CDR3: CASSLAAGPGSQPQHF
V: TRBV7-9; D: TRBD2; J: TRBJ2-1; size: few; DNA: TGTGCCAGCAGCTTAGAGGGAGGACTAGCGGGCAATGAGCAGTTCTTC; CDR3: CASSLEGGLAGNEQFF